This TCR beta chain emerged from a study of blood T cell repertoires in COVID-19. As for the study in general: Nucleic acid was either cDNA or gDNA, and it came from T cells, B-cell-depleted T cells, or PBMCs.

Membership in each cohort depended on participant-reported clinical history. What the recovered Cohort 3 donors had was two negative PCRs, clearance, or symptom resolution. The CDR3 covers 14 residues. V lost 0 bases and J lost 7, with 13 bases in between. Germline V gene data show CDR1 as SGHNT and CDR2 as YYREEE (reference sequence). Original handling: Researchers report that nucleated cell counts were estimated from reference gene primer amplification. Assay used: immunoSEQ multiplex PCR; TCRdb lists only in-frame clones, some missing. V and J calls and clone size are those listed in that table; D and trimming were worked out from the DNA. Among about 160,000 clones listed, roughly 84% were seen once.

The rearrangement joins TRBV5-4 to TRBJ1-1, with a weak D call TRBD1 (6 bases). The receptor was derived from a man aged 60 to 75 who had recovered from COVID-19. The sequencing input was PBMCs or T cells enriched from blood (not recorded which). The CDR3 loop is CASSLETGRGEAFF. The CDR3 nucleotides are TGTGCCAGCAGCTTGGAGACAGGAAGAGGTGAAGCTTTCTTT.